A selection of T cell receptor beta chains follows, all from one sample in a study of cytomegalovirus exposure and HLA in healthy donors. This table comes from immunoSEQ multiplex PCR, and its TCRdb copy is limited to in-frame clones, with some not included. The profile shows 200,000 to 250,000 clones, around 73% of them singletons. Source material: PBMCs. These TCRs come from a male donor in good health and CMV-seronegative. CDR3s leave out the opening cysteine and the closing phenylalanine or tryptophan. Fields, in order: V gene, clone size, CDR3 protein. The size field is filled for only some rows; it gives once, few, many or a size class.

V: TRBV19
size: .
CDR3: AVRDTNQPQH

V: TRBV19
size: .
CDR3: ASSLQGAVGYGYT

V: TRBV5-1
size: .
CDR3: ASSFAGMDYGYT

V: TRBV12-5
size: .
CDR3: ASGADTGVQY

V: TRBV19
size: .
CDR3: ASSIFGTSNEQY

V: TRBV5-4
size: .
CDR3: ASSVFAASTEAF

V: TRBV9
size: .
CDR3: ASSVGDNTPEAF

V: TRBV15
size: .
CDR3: ATSRRTEQETQY

V: TRBV19
size: .
CDR3: ASSWGQNLNEQF

V: TRBV5-1
size: .
CDR3: ASSPRDRANEQF

V: TRBV5-4
size: .
CDR3: ASSLGLASETQY

V: TRBV4-1
size: .
CDR3: ASSQVRDGTYEQY

V: TRBV9
size: .
CDR3: ASSVDRTSDTQY

V: TRBV6-1
size: .
CDR3: ASSARLARSGNEQF

V: TRBV6-5
size: few
CDR3: ASSESGQYGYT

V: TRBV5-1
size: .
CDR3: ASSPQGGHEQF

V: TRBV10-2
size: .
CDR3: ASRGHLAGLSYEQY

V: TRBV7-6
size: .
CDR3: ASSAPGREQY

V: TRBV29-1
size: .
CDR3: SVTNRVNTEAF

V: TRBV20-1
size: .
CDR3: SARRVREQY

V: TRBV5-3
size: .
CDR3: ARSLGSRYGHT

V: TRBV4-1
size: few
CDR3: ASSQPRAREQY

V: TRBV15
size: .
CDR3: ATSTSGLSRSYEQY

V: TRBV5-1
size: .
CDR3: ASSLEQGGTEAF

V: TRBV7-9
size: .
CDR3: ASTPGGGGQETQY

V: TRBV6-4
size: .
CDR3: ASSSVGGDTQY

V: TRBV7-3
size: .
CDR3: ASSSGTRPYEQY

V: TRBV7-2
size: .
CDR3: ASSIWTRTDTQY

V: TRBV30
size: once
CDR3: AWGGQGLNQPQH

V: TRBV11-1
size: .
CDR3: ASSLGSLTGSKNIQY

V: TRBV28
size: .
CDR3: ASSTLGTGFLTGYT

V: TRBV6-1
size: .
CDR3: ASSAYRGRIDTDTQY

V: TRBV29-1
size: .
CDR3: SVEPSGSNEQY

V: TRBV7-9
size: once
CDR3: ASSSPQGGRRDTQY

V: TRBV6-1
size: .
CDR3: ASRLNRGSTDTQY

V: TRBV2
size: .
CDR3: ASSNRGLYNEQF

V: TRBV11-3
size: .
CDR3: ASSRGTDEQY

V: TRBV5-1
size: .
CDR3: ASSTGTVANNSPLH

V: TRBV9
size: .
CDR3: ASSPRPVDRGYGYT

V: TRBV11-3
size: .
CDR3: ASSLSGTTGELF

V: TRBV27
size: .
CDR3: ASSSGTGGETQY

V: TRBV30
size: .
CDR3: AWSGQGYTEAF

V: TRBV28
size: .
CDR3: ASSFQDRASGYT

V: TRBV7-6
size: .
CDR3: ASSLTASATYNEQF

V: TRBV15
size: .
CDR3: ATSYRGGTEAF

V: TRBV14
size: .
CDR3: ASSQKASPWVSYNEQF

V: TRBV4-1
size: .
CDR3: ASRPLGTSGSPRGDTQY

V: TRBV9
size: .
CDR3: ASSVEGGKDTQY

V: TRBV7-9
size: .
CDR3: ASSSTAYTEAF

V: TRBV5-1
size: few
CDR3: ASSDSTRGYT

V: TRBV28
size: .
CDR3: ASIRGHYNQPQH

V: TRBV5-1
size: few
CDR3: ASSTTGTTEAF

V: TRBV7-2
size: .
CDR3: ASSLVSFQETQY

V: TRBV6-6
size: few
CDR3: ASRERSGKEPYEQY